These T cell receptor beta chains were read from a single sample in a study of early T cells in non-severe SARS-CoV-2 infection. TCRdb used MiXCR to reprocess the 5' RACE reads, holding one entry per CDR3 protein. This sample carries about 60,000 distinct CDR3 sequences, about 9.3% of them seen once, and the ten largest clones take 1.2%. The sequenced sample was whole blood. All receptors come from an adult who was a healthcare worker with PCR-confirmed SARS-CoV-2 infection or an uninfected control (not recorded which). Both conserved end residues are part of each CDR3. Fields, in order: CDR3 length, J gene, V gene, clone size, CDR3 protein. Size values are once, few and many counts, or a class for expanded clones, and some rows have none.

CDR3 length: 12; J gene: TRBJ2-3; V gene: TRBV7-9; clone size: medium-sized; CDR3 protein: CASSPAGDTQYF
CDR3 length: 15; J gene: TRBJ2-3; V gene: TRBV7-2; clone size: few; CDR3 protein: CASSLVQGATDTQYF
CDR3 length: 15; J gene: TRBJ2-1; V gene: TRBV7-2; clone size: many; CDR3 protein: CASSSQGQMWNEQFF
CDR3 length: 15; J gene: TRBJ1-1; V gene: TRBV5-3; clone size: many; CDR3 protein: CARSLPQGRNTEAFF
CDR3 length: 16; J gene: TRBJ1-6; V gene: TRBV5-8; clone size: few; CDR3 protein: CASSQWQSSYNSPLHF
CDR3 length: 15; J gene: TRBJ2-2; V gene: TRBV7-2; clone size: few; CDR3 protein: CASSLARQNTGELFF
CDR3 length: 15; J gene: TRBJ1-1; V gene: TRBV7-9; clone size: NA; CDR3 protein: CASSDNLYMNTEAFF
CDR3 length: 15; J gene: TRBJ1-2; V gene: TRBV6-5; clone size: few; CDR3 protein: CASSSYKMGAAGYTF
CDR3 length: 13; J gene: TRBJ2-2; V gene: TRBV6-1; clone size: many; CDR3 protein: CASGGRDTGELFF
CDR3 length: 11; J gene: TRBJ2-1; V gene: TRBV7-2; clone size: NA; CDR3 protein: CASSLLHEQFF
CDR3 length: 18; J gene: TRBJ2-2; V gene: TRBV10-2; clone size: many; CDR3 protein: CASSEINGGGPNTGELFF
CDR3 length: 13; J gene: TRBJ1-1; V gene: TRBV6-6; clone size: NA; CDR3 protein: CATSAGMNTEAFF
CDR3 length: 14; J gene: TRBJ2-2; V gene: TRBV19; clone size: NA; CDR3 protein: CASATGGNTGELFF
CDR3 length: 15; J gene: TRBJ2-2; V gene: TRBV2; clone size: many; CDR3 protein: CASRTDTTNTGELFF
CDR3 length: 17; J gene: TRBJ2-2; V gene: TRBV24-1; clone size: NA; CDR3 protein: CATSDPGTGVNTGELFF
CDR3 length: 14; J gene: TRBJ1-5; V gene: TRBV7-2; clone size: many; CDR3 protein: CASSLARKPQPQHF
CDR3 length: 13; J gene: TRBJ2-2; V gene: TRBV7-8; clone size: few; CDR3 protein: CASSLGGSGELFF
CDR3 length: 16; J gene: TRBJ1-2; V gene: TRBV5-1; clone size: NA; CDR3 protein: CASSLDGRRDPLGYTF
CDR3 length: 15; J gene: TRBJ2-1; V gene: TRBV7-2; clone size: NA; CDR3 protein: CASSFAPVQRNEQFF
CDR3 length: 16; J gene: TRBJ2-3; V gene: TRBV20-1; clone size: many; CDR3 protein: CSARDPRGWGTDTQYF
CDR3 length: 12; J gene: TRBJ1-2; V gene: TRBV29-1; clone size: NA; CDR3 protein: CSVAYNYYGYTF
CDR3 length: 13; J gene: TRBJ2-1; V gene: TRBV7-3; clone size: many; CDR3 protein: CASSKGQYNEQFF
CDR3 length: 14; J gene: TRBJ2-2; V gene: TRBV5-1; clone size: few; CDR3 protein: CASSLLAPTGELFF
CDR3 length: 17; J gene: TRBJ2-1; V gene: TRBV5-1; clone size: NA; CDR3 protein: CASSFNQGSSSYNEQFF
CDR3 length: 14; J gene: TRBJ1-6; V gene: TRBV9; clone size: few; CDR3 protein: CASSVGVNNSPLHF
CDR3 length: 14; J gene: TRBJ2-1; V gene: TRBV18; clone size: many; CDR3 protein: CASSRRTRSHEQFF
CDR3 length: 13; J gene: TRBJ1-1; V gene: TRBV6-5; clone size: few; CDR3 protein: CASSPTGSTEAFF
CDR3 length: 17; J gene: TRBJ2-2; V gene: TRBV7-6; clone size: few; CDR3 protein: CASSLEGTGGVSGELFF
CDR3 length: 14; J gene: TRBJ1-3; V gene: TRBV7-3; clone size: NA; CDR3 protein: CASSPTPGGNTIYF
CDR3 length: 14; J gene: TRBJ2-3; V gene: TRBV14; clone size: many; CDR3 protein: CASSPRYGRRTQYF
CDR3 length: 13; J gene: TRBJ1-1; V gene: TRBV7-9; clone size: few; CDR3 protein: CASSLGGKSEAFF
CDR3 length: 15; J gene: TRBJ2-1; V gene: TRBV25-1; clone size: few; CDR3 protein: CASSEFRGGYNEQFF
CDR3 length: 17; J gene: TRBJ2-6; V gene: TRBV5-1; clone size: few; CDR3 protein: CASSPQGPGSGANVLTF
CDR3 length: 14; J gene: TRBJ1-2; V gene: TRBV5-1; clone size: NA; CDR3 protein: CASSLDRPNYGYTF
CDR3 length: 15; J gene: TRBJ1-6; V gene: TRBV5-6; clone size: NA; CDR3 protein: CASSLERGMNSPLHF
CDR3 length: 14; J gene: TRBJ1-1; V gene: TRBV12-3/TRBV12-4; clone size: few; CDR3 protein: CASSLEGEDTEAFF
CDR3 length: 13; J gene: TRBJ2-5; V gene: TRBV6-1; clone size: few; CDR3 protein: CASSPGSWETQYF
CDR3 length: 15; J gene: TRBJ2-2; V gene: TRBV12-3/TRBV12-4; clone size: many; CDR3 protein: CASNRASGDPGELFF
CDR3 length: 14; J gene: TRBJ2-3; V gene: TRBV6-5; clone size: few; CDR3 protein: CASSYSGRSDTQYF